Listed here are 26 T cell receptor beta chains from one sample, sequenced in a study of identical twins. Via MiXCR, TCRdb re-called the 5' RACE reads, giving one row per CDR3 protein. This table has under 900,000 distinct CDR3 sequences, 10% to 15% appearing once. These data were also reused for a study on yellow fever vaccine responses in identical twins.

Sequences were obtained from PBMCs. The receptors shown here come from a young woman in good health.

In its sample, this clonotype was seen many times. The DNA for the CDR3 is TGCGCCAGCAGCCAAGATGTCGGTAATCAGCCCCAGCATTTT. Translating gives CASSQDVGNQPQHF. This rearrangement joins TRBV4-1 to TRBJ1-5, with D unclear. V was trimmed by 0 bases and J by 4 bases, leaving 7 bases between them. CDR3 length: 14 amino acids. From germline, CDR1 is MGHRA and CDR2 YSYEKL.

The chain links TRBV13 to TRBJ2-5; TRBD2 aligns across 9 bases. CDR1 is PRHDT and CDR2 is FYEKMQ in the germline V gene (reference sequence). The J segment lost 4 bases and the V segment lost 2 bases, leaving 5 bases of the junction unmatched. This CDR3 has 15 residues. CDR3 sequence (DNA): TGTGCCAGCAGCTTAAGGCGGGGGGGCCTAGAGACCCAGTACTTC. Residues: CASSLRRGGLETQYF.

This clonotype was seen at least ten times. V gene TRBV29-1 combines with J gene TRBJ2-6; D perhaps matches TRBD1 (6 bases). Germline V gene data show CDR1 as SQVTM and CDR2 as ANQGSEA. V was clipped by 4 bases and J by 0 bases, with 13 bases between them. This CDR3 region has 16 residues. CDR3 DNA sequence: TGCAGCGTTGTAGGGACACCAGCCTCTGGGGCCAACGTCCTGACTTTC. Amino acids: CSVVGTPASGANVLTF.

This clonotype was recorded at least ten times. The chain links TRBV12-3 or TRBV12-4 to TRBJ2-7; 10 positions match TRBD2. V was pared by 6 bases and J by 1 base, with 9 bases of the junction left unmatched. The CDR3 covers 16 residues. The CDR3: CASRNSAGGGSYEQYF. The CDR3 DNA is TGTGCCAGCAGGAATTCAGCGGGAGGGGGATCCTACGAGCAGTACTTC.

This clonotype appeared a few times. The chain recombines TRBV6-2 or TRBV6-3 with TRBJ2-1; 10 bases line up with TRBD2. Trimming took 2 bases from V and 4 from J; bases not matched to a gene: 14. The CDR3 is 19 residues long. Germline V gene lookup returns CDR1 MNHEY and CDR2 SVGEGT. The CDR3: CASSYPIAGGISIYNEQFF. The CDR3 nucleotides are TGTGCCAGCAGTTACCCTATAGCGGGGGGCATATCCATATACAATGAGCAGTTCTTC.

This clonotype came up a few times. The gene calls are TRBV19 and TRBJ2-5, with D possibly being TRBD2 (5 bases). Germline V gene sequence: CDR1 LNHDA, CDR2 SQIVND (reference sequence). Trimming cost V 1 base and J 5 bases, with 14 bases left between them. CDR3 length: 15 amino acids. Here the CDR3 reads CASSIVPLGGETQYF. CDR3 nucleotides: TGTGCCAGTAGTATAGTTCCCCTCGGAGGTGAGACCCAGTACTTC.

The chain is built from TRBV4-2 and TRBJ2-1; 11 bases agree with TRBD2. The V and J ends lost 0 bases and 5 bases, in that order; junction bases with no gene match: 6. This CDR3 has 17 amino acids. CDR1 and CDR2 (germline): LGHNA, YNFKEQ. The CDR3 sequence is CASSQEPSGRFNNEQFF. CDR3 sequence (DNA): TGTGCCAGCAGCCAAGAACCTAGCGGGAGGTTCAACAATGAGCAGTTCTTC.

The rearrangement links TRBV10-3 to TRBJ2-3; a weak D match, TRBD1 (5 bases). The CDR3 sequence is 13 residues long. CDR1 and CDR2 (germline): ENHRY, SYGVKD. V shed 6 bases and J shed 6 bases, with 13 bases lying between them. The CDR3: CAIRKGEGDTQYF. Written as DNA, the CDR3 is TGTGCCATCAGAAAAGGGGAAGGGGATACGCAGTATTTT.

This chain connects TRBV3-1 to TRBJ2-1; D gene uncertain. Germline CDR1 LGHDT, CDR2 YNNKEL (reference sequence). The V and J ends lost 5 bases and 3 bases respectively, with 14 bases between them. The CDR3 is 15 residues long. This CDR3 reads CASSTFQLGYNEQFF. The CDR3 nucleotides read TGTGCCAGCAGCACATTCCAGTTAGGCTACAATGAGCAGTTCTTC.

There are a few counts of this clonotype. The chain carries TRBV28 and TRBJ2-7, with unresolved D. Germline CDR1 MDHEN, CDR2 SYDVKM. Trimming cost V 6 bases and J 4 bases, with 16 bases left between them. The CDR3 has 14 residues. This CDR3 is CASSHEIRPYEQYV. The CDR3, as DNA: TGTGCCAGCAGCCATGAGATCCGGCCGTACGAGCAGTACGTC.

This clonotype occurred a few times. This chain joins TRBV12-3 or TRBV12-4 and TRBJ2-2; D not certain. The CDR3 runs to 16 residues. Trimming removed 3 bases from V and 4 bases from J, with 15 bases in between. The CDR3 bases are TGTGCCAGCAGTTTCGTCGGGCGACCACCCACCGGGGAGCTGTTTTTT. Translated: CASSFVGRPPTGELFF.

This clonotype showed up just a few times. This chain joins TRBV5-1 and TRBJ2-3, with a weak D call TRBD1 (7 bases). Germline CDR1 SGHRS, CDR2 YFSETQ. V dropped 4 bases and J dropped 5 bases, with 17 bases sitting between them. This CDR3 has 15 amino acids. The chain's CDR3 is CASSLTGRGEDTQYF. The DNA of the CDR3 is TGCGCCAGCAGCCTCACTGGCAGGGGGGAAGATACGCAGTATTTT.

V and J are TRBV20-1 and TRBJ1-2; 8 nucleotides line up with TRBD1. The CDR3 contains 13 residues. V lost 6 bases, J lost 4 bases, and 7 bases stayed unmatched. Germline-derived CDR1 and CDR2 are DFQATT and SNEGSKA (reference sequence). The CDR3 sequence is CSAWTGKVYGYTF. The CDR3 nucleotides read TGCAGTGCGTGGACAGGGAAGGTCTATGGCTACACCTTC.

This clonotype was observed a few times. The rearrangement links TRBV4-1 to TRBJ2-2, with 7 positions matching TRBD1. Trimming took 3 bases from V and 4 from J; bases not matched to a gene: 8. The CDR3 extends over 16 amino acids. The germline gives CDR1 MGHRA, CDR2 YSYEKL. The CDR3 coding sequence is TGCGCCAGCAGCCATGGGGACAGTCCAGCCACCGGGGAGCTGTTTTTT. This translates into CASSHGDSPATGELFF.

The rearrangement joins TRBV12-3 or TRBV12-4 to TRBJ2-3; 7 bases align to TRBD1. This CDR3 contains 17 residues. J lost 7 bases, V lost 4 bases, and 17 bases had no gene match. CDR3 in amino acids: CASSSTLTGAIVHTQYF. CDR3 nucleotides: TGTGCCAGCAGTTCCACCCTCACAGGGGCCATCGTTCATACGCAGTATTTT.

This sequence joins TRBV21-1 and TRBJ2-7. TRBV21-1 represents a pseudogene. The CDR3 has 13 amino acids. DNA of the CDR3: TGTGCCAGCAGCAAAGAAGCCAGCACCGAGCAGTACGTC. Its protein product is CASSKEASTEQYV.

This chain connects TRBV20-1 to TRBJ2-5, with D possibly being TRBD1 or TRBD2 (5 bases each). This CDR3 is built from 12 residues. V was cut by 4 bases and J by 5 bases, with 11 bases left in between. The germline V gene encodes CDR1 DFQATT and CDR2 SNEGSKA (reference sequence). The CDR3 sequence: CSATGRLETQYF. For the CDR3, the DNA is TGCAGTGCTACGGGACGCCTGGAGACCCAGTACTTC.

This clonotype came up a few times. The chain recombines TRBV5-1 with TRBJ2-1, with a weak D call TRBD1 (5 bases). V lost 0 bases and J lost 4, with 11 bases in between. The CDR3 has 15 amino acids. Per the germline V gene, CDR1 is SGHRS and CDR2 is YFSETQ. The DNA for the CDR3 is TGCGCCAGCAGCTTGGGGAGACAGACATACAATGAGCAGTTCTTC. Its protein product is CASSLGRQTYNEQFF.

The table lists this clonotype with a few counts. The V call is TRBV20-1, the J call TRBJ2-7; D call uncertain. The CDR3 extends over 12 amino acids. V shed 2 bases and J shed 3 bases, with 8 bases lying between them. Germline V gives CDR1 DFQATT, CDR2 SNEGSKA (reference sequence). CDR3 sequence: CSARWQNYEQYF. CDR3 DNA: TGCAGTGCTAGATGGCAGAACTACGAGCAGTACTTC.

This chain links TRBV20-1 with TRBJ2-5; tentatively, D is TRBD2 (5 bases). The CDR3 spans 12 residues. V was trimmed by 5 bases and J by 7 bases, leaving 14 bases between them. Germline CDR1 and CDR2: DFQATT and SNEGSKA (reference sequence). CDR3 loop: CSAGLAFGTQYF. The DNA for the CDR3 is TGCAGTGCTGGGCTAGCATTTGGGACCCAGTACTTC.

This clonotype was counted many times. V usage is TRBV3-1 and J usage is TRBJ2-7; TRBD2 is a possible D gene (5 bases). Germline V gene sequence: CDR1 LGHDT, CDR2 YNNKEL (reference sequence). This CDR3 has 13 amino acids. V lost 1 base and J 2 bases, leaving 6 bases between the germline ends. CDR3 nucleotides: TGTGCCAGCAGCCAAGGAGCGGCCTACGAGCAGTACTTC. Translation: CASSQGAAYEQYF.

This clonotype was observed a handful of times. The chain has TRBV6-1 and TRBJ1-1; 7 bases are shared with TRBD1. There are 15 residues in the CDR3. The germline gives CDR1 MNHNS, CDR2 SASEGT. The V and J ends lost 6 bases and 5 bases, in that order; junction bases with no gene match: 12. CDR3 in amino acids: CASRDRMSGGTEAFF. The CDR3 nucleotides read TGTGCCAGCAGGGACCGAATGTCAGGGGGGACTGAAGCTTTCTTT.

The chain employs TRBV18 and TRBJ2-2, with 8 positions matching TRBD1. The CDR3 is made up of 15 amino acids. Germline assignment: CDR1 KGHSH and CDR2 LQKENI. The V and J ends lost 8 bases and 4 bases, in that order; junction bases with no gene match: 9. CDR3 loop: CASQTGARATGELFF. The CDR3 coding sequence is TGTGCCAGCCAGACAGGGGCAAGGGCCACCGGGGAGCTGTTTTTT.

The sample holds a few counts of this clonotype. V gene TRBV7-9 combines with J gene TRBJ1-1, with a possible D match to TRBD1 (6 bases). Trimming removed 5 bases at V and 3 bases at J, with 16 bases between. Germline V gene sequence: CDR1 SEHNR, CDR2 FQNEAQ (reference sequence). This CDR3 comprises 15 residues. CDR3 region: CASSVRTVGDTEAFF. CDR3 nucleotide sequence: TGTGCCAGCAGCGTCCGGACAGTTGGGGACACTGAAGCTTTCTTT.

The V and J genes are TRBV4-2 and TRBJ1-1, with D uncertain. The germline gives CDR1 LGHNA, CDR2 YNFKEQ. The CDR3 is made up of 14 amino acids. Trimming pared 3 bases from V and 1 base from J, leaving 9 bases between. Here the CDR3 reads CASSHGTPNTEAFF. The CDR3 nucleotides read TGTGCCAGCAGCCATGGTACGCCGAACACTGAAGCTTTCTTT.

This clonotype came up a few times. CDR3 region: CASSPEGLAGSFNEQFF. The CDR3 DNA reads TGTGCCAGCAGCCCCGAGGGACTAGCGGGATCGTTCAATGAGCAGTTCTTC. V usage is TRBV11-3 and J usage is TRBJ2-1, with 13 bases lining up with TRBD2. This CDR3 contains 17 residues. J was trimmed by 6 bases and V by 5 bases; bases with no gene match: 10. The germline gives CDR1 SGHNT, CDR2 YENEEA.